One TCR beta chain is described in this entry. Its matching antigen is unknown. The data originate from a study of shared clonotypes between healthy human individuals. Background on the study: Per-donor plates numbered three CD4 naive, three CD4 memory, two CD8 naive and one CD8 memory. Study results and limitations: Incompleteness in sorted-subset sequencing, despite large depth, was shown by rarefaction.

The authors loaded about 200 ng DNA, tens of thousands of T cell genomes, into sorted-subset replicate PCRs. Method: immunoSEQ multiplex PCR; TCRdb's copy keeps in-frame clones and lacks some. Altogether 2 million to 3 million clones are present, 80% to 95% being singletons, with the ten largest covering 0.36%. V shed 0 bases and J shed 2 bases, with 9 bases lying between them. Germline CDR1 is MNHEY and CDR2 is SVGAGI. The CDR3 spans 15 residues. This TCR came from a man aged 18 to 29 in good health. Some clones in this sample may be carry-over from other donors' samples. The chain has TRBV6-5 and TRBJ2-3, with D possibly TRBD2 on 6 matching bases. The sample consisted of naive CD4+ T cells from PBMCs. Regarding subset: CD45RA+ positively selected. The CDR3, as DNA: TGTGCCAGCAGTTACTCATGGGACTTCACAGATACGCAGTATTTT. Amino acids: CASSYSWDFTDTQYF.